Following are 10 T cell receptor beta chains from one sample sequenced in a study of control samples from healthy donors and cancer patients. Only in-frame clones appear in the TCRdb table, and some are missing; sequencing was by immunoSEQ multiplex PCR. The table records 100,000 to 150,000 clones, roughly 89% of them present only once. The sample comprised blood. The receptors here all came from a man younger than 35 in good health.

The chain combines TRBV14 with TRBJ2-5, with 10 bases lining up with TRBD2. V dropped 0 bases and J dropped 2; count of bases not matched to a gene: 6. The CDR3 is 17 amino acids. Germline V CDR1 and CDR2: SGHDN, FVKESK. The CDR3 loop reads CASSQDWASGGQETQYF. As DNA, the CDR3 is TGTGCCAGCAGCCAAGATTGGGCTAGCGGGGGACAAGAGACCCAGTACTTC.

The chain has TRBV27 and TRBJ2-1; no definite D call. Germline assignment: CDR1 MNHEY and CDR2 SMNVEV (reference sequence). V gave up 4 bases and J gave up 0 bases, with 7 bases separating them. The CDR3 is 14 residues long. The CDR3 is CASSYTSSYNEQFF. Written as DNA, the CDR3 is TGTGCCAGCAGTTACACGAGCTCCTACAATGAGCAGTTCTTC.

The rearrangement joins TRBV24-1 to TRBJ2-1; 9 nucleotides match TRBD1. V dropped 0 bases and J dropped 8; count of bases not matched to a gene: 7. CDR1 is KGHDR, CDR2 SFDVKD, per germline. This CDR3 spans 16 amino acids. CDR3 region: CATSDLANRGRDEQFF. The CDR3 nucleotides are TGTGCCACCAGTGATTTGGCCAACAGGGGGCGGGATGAGCAGTTCTTC.

The chain couples TRBV5-1 to TRBJ2-7, with D perhaps assigned TRBD1 or TRBD2 (5 bases each). Trimming shortened V by 4 bases and J by 5 bases, and 10 bases separated the two germline ends. Germline CDR1 and CDR2: SGHRS and YFSETQ. This CDR3 is built from 12 residues. The CDR3 here is CASSPRGDEQYF. The CDR3 region has the DNA TGCGCCAGCAGCCCACGAGGGGACGAGCAGTACTTC.

The genes are TRBV11-3 and TRBJ1-6; the D gene is possibly TRBD1 (5 bases). Germline values: CDR1 SGHNT, CDR2 YENEEA. This CDR3 is 15 amino acids long. Trimming removed 5 bases at V and 8 bases at J, with 16 bases between. CDR3 coding DNA: TGTGCCAGCAGCGTCAGAAGGGACCGTGATTCACCCCTCCACTTT. Translated: CASSVRRDRDSPLHF.

This chain links TRBV4-1 with TRBJ1-2; no clear D gene. With 7 bases removed from V and 3 bases from J, the gap between germline ends came to 15 bases. CDR1 is MGHRA, CDR2 YSYEKL, per germline. This CDR3 region has 14 residues. The CDR3 sequence is CASTRYLVDYGYTF. The CDR3 DNA sequence: TGCGCCAGCACTAGGTACCTAGTGGACTATGGCTACACCTTC.

The rearrangement links TRBV9 to TRBJ2-2; TRBD2 matches at 13 bases. V was pared by 3 bases and J by 7 bases, with 6 bases of the junction left unmatched. Per germline, CDR1 SGDLS and CDR2 YYNGEE. The CDR3 is made up of 16 amino acids. The CDR3 here is CASSGTSGGMIGELFF. CDR3 in DNA: TGTGCCAGCAGCGGGACTAGCGGGGGTATGATCGGGGAGCTGTTTTTT.

The rearrangement uses TRBV14 and TRBJ2-3; TRBD2 might be the D (5 bases). The CDR3 spans 15 residues. In germline, CDR1 is SGHDN, CDR2 FVKESK. V dropped 4 bases and J dropped 6 bases, with 17 bases sitting between them. The CDR3, as DNA: TGTGCCAGCAGCCGATTTAGGACCAGCGGCGATACGCAGTATTTT. It translates to CASSRFRTSGDTQYF. The variable domain in full, completed from reference TRBV14 and TRBJ2-3, reads EAGVTQFPSHSVIEKGQTVTLRCDPISGHDNLYWYRRVMGKEIKFLLHFVKESKQDESGMPNNRFLAERTGGTYSTLKVQPAELEDSGVYFCASSRFRTSGDTQYFGPGTRLTVL.

The CDR3 DNA follows: TGTGCCAGCAGGGGATGGTCCAAAAACATTCAGTACTTC. It specifies CASRGWSKNIQYF. This chain links TRBV2 with TRBJ2-4; D is unresolved. Per the germline V gene, CDR1 is SNHLY and CDR2 is FYNNEI. There are 13 residues in the CDR3. V was cut by 6 bases and J by 2 bases, with 8 bases left in between.

The genes are TRBV27 and TRBJ1-2, with D possibly being TRBD1 (5 bases). Germline-derived CDR1 and CDR2 are MNHEY and SMNVEV (reference sequence). The CDR3 length is 15 residues. Trimming pared 8 bases from V and 4 bases from J, leaving 20 bases between. CDR3 DNA: TGTGCCAGCGCATACAGGCCCCCACTTCTCTATGGCTACACCTTC. It codes for CASAYRPPLLYGYTF.